Each of the 9 T cell receptor beta chains below was sequenced from the same sample in a study of technical replicates of blood from a few donors. Sequencing was performed with immunoSEQ multiplex PCR; in TCRdb, only in-frame clones are kept and a portion is missing. The sample contains about 80,000 clones, roughly 98% of which appear only once. Sequencing was done on a sample of T cells isolated from PBMCs. The receptors originated from a human donor in good health.

The genes are TRBV4-1 and TRBJ2-7; 7 bases line up with TRBD2. J lost 5 bases, V lost 1 base, and 8 bases had no gene match. The length of the CDR3 is 15 residues. Germline assignment: CDR1 MGHRA and CDR2 YSYEKL. The CDR3 here is CASSQVQGGLHEQYF. DNA for the CDR3: TGCGCCAGCAGCCAAGTCCAGGGAGGGCTCCACGAGCAGTACTTC.

J is TRBJ1-5 and V is TRBV6-5, with 7 bases matching TRBD1. Germline-derived CDR1 and CDR2 are MNHEY and SVGAGI. The CDR3 has 13 residues. Trimming took 4 bases from V and 7 from J; bases not matched to a gene: 4. Written as DNA, the CDR3 is TGTGCCAGCAGTTTAACAGGGGACCAGCCCCAGCATTTT. Its protein is CASSLTGDQPQHF.

This clone was observed a single time. The J gene is TRBJ2-7, the V gene TRBV27; 9 positions agree with TRBD2. Germline V CDR1 and CDR2: MNHEY, SMNVEV (reference sequence). Losses at the gene ends were 1 base for V and 1 base for J; bases not matched to a gene: 8. The CDR3 has 17 residues. CDR3 DNA: TGTGCCAGCAGTTTATTGGTTTCTAGCGGGGCATCCTACGAGCAGTACTTC. As protein: CASSLLVSSGASYEQYF.

The chain uses TRBV19 and TRBJ1-2; D uncertain. The germline V gene encodes CDR1 LNHDA and CDR2 SQIVND (reference sequence). The CDR3 extends over 11 amino acids. V lost 4 bases to trimming and J lost 4 bases, with 4 bases between them. CDR3 loop: CASSNSYGYTF. The CDR3 bases are TGTGCCAGTAGTAACAGCTATGGCTACACCTTC.

This sequence joins TRBV10-3 and TRBJ1-1, with 9 bases that match TRBD1. V was clipped by 1 base and J by 4 bases; unmatched bases: 10. The CDR3 runs to 17 residues. Germline assignment: CDR1 ENHRY and CDR2 SYGVKD. This chain's CDR3 is CAISEFRDREARTEAFF. The CDR3 DNA is TGTGCCATCAGTGAGTTTCGGGACAGGGAGGCTCGCACTGAAGCTTTCTTT.

The rearrangement joins TRBV5-5 to TRBJ2-7, with 10 bases aligning to TRBD2. Germline V CDR1 and CDR2: SGHKS, YYEKEE (reference sequence). The V gene end was trimmed by 2 bases and the J gene end by 5 bases; junction bases not matched to a gene: 7. The CDR3 runs 15 residues. The CDR3 DNA reads as TGTGCCAGCAGCTTCACTAGCGGGGTCGAGCACGAGCAGTACTTC. Encoded protein: CASSFTSGVEHEQYF.

The chain recombines TRBV15 with TRBJ1-3; tentative D call: TRBD1 (6 bases). The CDR3 totals 15 residues. Germline-derived CDR1 and CDR2 are LNHNV and YYDKDF (reference sequence). Between the trimmed V and J ends, which lost 0 bases and 6 bases, there was a span of 12 bases. CDR3 amino acids: CATSRDRTGLNTIYF. DNA of the CDR3: TGTGCCACCAGCAGAGATCGTACAGGGTTAAACACCATATATTTT.

This rearrangement joins TRBV5-1 to TRBJ1-4; 7 bases are a match to TRBD1. Germline trimming cut 0 bases from V and 4 bases from J; bases unmatched to any gene: 3. Germline V gene data show CDR1 as SGHRS and CDR2 as YFSETQ. The CDR3 runs to 15 residues. The CDR3 loop reads CASSLAGQNNEKLFF. Here the CDR3 DNA reads TGCGCCAGCAGCTTGGCGGGACAGAATAATGAAAAACTGTTTTTT. Full variable domain (outside the CDR3, taken from reference TRBV5-1 and TRBJ1-4): KAGVTQTPRYLIKTRGQQVTLSCSPISGHRSVSWYQQTPGQGLQFLFEYFSETQRNKGNFPGRFSGRQFSNSRSEMNVSTLELGDSALYLCASSLAGQNNEKLFFGSGTQLSVL.

The chain uses TRBV6-5 and TRBJ1-2; D is possibly TRBD1 (5 bases). Deletions cut 2 bases from V and 4 bases from J, with 11 bases between. The CDR3 is 14 amino acids. Germline CDR1 reads MNHEY; CDR2 reads SVGAGI. The CDR3 here is CASSYGQGFYGYTF. CDR3 coding DNA: TGTGCCAGCAGTTACGGGCAGGGTTTCTATGGCTACACCTTC.